What follows is one T cell receptor (beta chain) and its context. Its antigen is unknown. The time point denotes: pre-sensitization, week 0. Treatment indicated: therapeutic diphenylcyclopropenone sensitization with weekly scalp DPC. Total RNA came from unfractionated whole blood. The sample comes from a study of human T cells and chemical hapten exposure. Study-wide results and limits: After DPC sensitization, TCRs above 1 in 1000 frequency showed no change.

Germline CDR1 LNHNV, CDR2 YYDKDF (reference sequence). The CDR3 has 13 amino acids. V lost 5 bases and J lost 1, with 8 bases in between. TCRdb recomputed calls from the RACE reads with MiXCR, one row per CDR3 protein. The data hold around 300,000 distinct CDR3 sequences, with 5.5% observed a single time. The sequence derives from a woman aged 18-35 years with alopecia areata. Some clones in this sample may be carry-over from other donors' samples. This chain uses TRBV15 with TRBJ1-1, with D maybe TRBD1 (5 bases). Source: whole blood, taken in connection with sensitization to the hapten diphenylcyclopropenone (DPC). DNA for the CDR3: TGTGCCACCAGCTGGGACGGGAACACTGAAGCTTTCTTT. Translation: CATSWDGNTEAFF.